The rows below give T cell receptor beta chains drawn from one sample of a study of T-cell memory formation after mild COVID-19. Using its own MiXCR run on the 5' RACE reads, TCRdb lists one record per CDR3 protein. This sample has about 150,000 distinct CDR3 sequences, with roughly 14% found just once. The material sequenced was PBMCs or a T cell subset sorted from them (not recorded which). The receptors originated from an adult woman who had mild COVID-19 (a few samples of this study predate the infection). Cell type and time point are not known. CDR3s include the opening cysteine and the closing phenylalanine or tryptophan. The order of the fields is V gene, clone size, D gene, J gene, CDR3 protein, CDR3 DNA. The D gene is left open where the match is weak. Expanded clones are given a class, and other clones once, few, many or no size at all.

TRBV18	few	.	TRBJ1-1	CASSPTTGSFNTEAFF	TGTGCCAGCTCACCCACCACAGGCTCCTTCAACACTGAAGCTTTCTTT
TRBV5-1	.	TRBD1	TRBJ1-2	CASSLAGQQLSYGYTF	TGCGCCAGCAGCTTGGCGGGACAGCAACTTTCCTATGGCTACACCTTC
TRBV9	few	TRBD1	TRBJ2-3	CASSVGGTATSTDTQYF	TGTGCCAGCAGCGTAGGTGGGACAGCAACTAGCACAGATACGCAGTATTTT
TRBV5-1	.	TRBD1	TRBJ2-3	CASSPGTVMTDTQYF	TGCGCCAGCAGCCCCGGGACAGTAATGACAGATACGCAGTATTTT
TRBV7-6	.	.	TRBJ2-1	CASSLGNRASYNEQFF	TGTGCCAGCAGCTTAGGAAACAGGGCCAGCTACAATGAGCAGTTCTTC
TRBV5-1	many	TRBD2	TRBJ2-2	CASSLAPSGAITGELFF	TGCGCCAGCAGCTTGGCCCCTAGCGGGGCGATCACCGGGGAGCTGTTTTTT
TRBV11-2	.	.	TRBJ2-2	CASSLRATGELFF	TGTGCCAGCAGCTTACGGGCTACCGGGGAGCTGTTTTTT
TRBV5-1	.	TRBD1	TRBJ2-7	CASSLGGQTYEQYF	TGCGCCAGCAGCTTGGGGGGACAGACCTACGAGCAGTACTTC
TRBV6-1	.	.	TRBJ2-5	CASSEGPLVTQYF	TGTGCCAGCAGTGAAGGGCCGCTAGTGACCCAGTACTTC
TRBV5-6	.	TRBD2	TRBJ2-1	CASSFERGGEQFF	TGTGCCAGCAGCTTTGAGCGGGGGGGTGAGCAGTTCTTC
TRBV7-9	few	.	TRBJ2-1	CASRAGTANNEQFF	TGTGCCAGCAGGGCGGGGACAGCTAACAATGAGCAGTTCTTC
TRBV4-1	.	.	TRBJ1-1	CASSHLIGTGLGNTEAFF	TGCGCCAGCAGCCATTTGATAGGGACTGGGCTCGGGAACACTGAAGCTTTCTTT
TRBV7-9	.	.	TRBJ1-2	CASSLAVGAAHGYTF	TGTGCCAGCAGCTTAGCAGTGGGGGCGGCCCATGGCTACACCTTC
TRBV29-1	.	.	TRBJ1-2	CSVEVALNYGYTF	TGCAGCGTTGAGGTAGCGCTTAACTATGGCTACACCTTC
TRBV2	few	TRBD2	TRBJ2-1	CASSEHGRANNEQFF	TGTGCCAGCAGTGAACACGGGAGGGCCAACAATGAGCAGTTCTTC
TRBV6-5	many	.	TRBJ2-1	CASSYGGNEQFF	TGTGCCAGCAGTTACGGGGGGAATGAGCAGTTCTTC
TRBV15	few	.	TRBJ2-2	CATSRVERTYTGELFF	TGTGCCACCAGCAGAGTTGAACGGACATACACCGGGGAGCTGTTTTTT
TRBV7-6	few	.	TRBJ2-3	CASSKGARGSIRTDTQYF	TGTGCCAGCAGCAAGGGGGCGCGGGGGTCGATCCGCACAGATACGCAGTATTTT
TRBV7-2	.	.	TRBJ1-2	CASSSGLGSYGYTF	TGTGCCAGCAGCTCGGGCCTGGGCAGCTATGGCTACACCTTC
TRBV7-9	few	.	TRBJ1-3	CASSLVGHSGNTIYF	TGTGCCAGCAGCTTAGTTGGGCACTCTGGAAACACCATATATTTT
TRBV11-2	.	TRBD2	TRBJ2-3	CASSLVASGGADTQYF	TGTGCCAGCAGCTTAGTGGCTAGCGGGGGGGCAGATACGCAGTATTTT
TRBV9	.	.	TRBJ1-2	CASSVATGSNYGYTF	TGTGCCAGCAGCGTAGCTACGGGGTCTAACTATGGCTACACCTTC
TRBV4-1	few	TRBD2	TRBJ2-1	CASSPGGATSGIANEQFF	TGCGCCAGCAGCCCTGGGGGGGCTACTAGCGGGATTGCGAATGAGCAGTTCTTC
TRBV28	.	.	TRBJ2-6	CASLLRSGANVLTF	TGTGCCAGCCTATTGCGATCTGGGGCCAACGTCCTGACTTTC